The T cell receptor beta chain under discussion was sequenced for a study of OX40 agonist ivuxolimab in advanced cancers. The V gene's germline CDR1 is SEHNR and CDR2 FQNEAQ (reference sequence). CDR3 length equals 17 residues. V shed 7 bases, J shed 0 bases, and the junction held 11 bases outside the gene matches. The table came from immunoSEQ multiplex PCR; TCRdb's copy has only in-frame clones and leaves some out. The table includes approximately 69,000 clones, 90% detected once. The chain uses TRBV7-9 and TRBJ2-2; 7 bases are a match to TRBD1. The TCR comes from an adult with an advanced solid tumor such as melanoma, head and neck, liver or kidney cancer. This material consisted of CD4+ or CD8+ T cells sorted from blood, taken in a trial of the OX40 agonist ivuxolimab. Here the CDR3 DNA reads TGTGCCAGCACCCTAGTTCCTAGGGGGCCGAACACCGGGGAGCTGTTTTTT. Translating gives CASTLVPRGPNTGELFF.